This T cell receptor beta chain was captured in a study of blood T cell repertoires in COVID-19 (dated by TCRdb to 2020 to 2021). General notes on the study: The collaborator samples originated in the United States, Italy and Spain and spanned the acute and convalescent phases of COVID-19. The material from the prospective study consisted of cDNA or gDNA derived from T cells, B-cell-depleted T cells, or PBMCs. Subjects who had been exposed to COVID-19, were actively infected with it, or had recovered from it provided the deeply sampled blood TCRbeta repertoires that made up the dataset. The repertoires were released in a freely available public database meant as a resource for research on the immune response to SARS-CoV-2. Samples came from the ongoing ImmuneRACE study (first 160 participants) plus 1,254 subjects from 6 global collaborators. The sample metadata nearly always contained a de-identified subject ID, COVID-19 status, age in years and sex. HLA class I and class II types, where available, came from metadata supplied by the sample provider rather than from assay-based typing. What the work shows at the level of the full study, not this receptor alone: The amount of clinical and demographic metadata varied by source and participant and was provided uncurated.

This clone was counted a single time. It has no known antigen specificity. Within one base of it there is no much larger clone, and no base qualities were kept. In the prospective study, participants were roughly 18 to 100 years old, resided in about two dozen geographic areas of the United States, and were enrolled through a virtual design. In the prospective study, cohorts were assigned on the basis of participant-reported clinical history obtained from a screening survey and a study questionnaire. In the prospective study, whole blood, serum and a nasopharyngeal or oropharyngeal swab were collected from each participant by mobile phlebotomists. Participants in the prospective study had the option to provide additional blood draws and questionnaires over an approximately 2-month period. Blood samples from the prospective study were shipped frozen or at room temperature prior to DNA extraction.

The CDR3, from cysteine to phenylalanine, totals 15 residues. Just CDR3 DNA is preserved here, 45 bases in frame from base 1. V drops 9 bases and J drops 0 bases, leaving 17 bases in between. The germline V gene (reference sequence) provides CDR1 LNHDA and CDR2 SQIVND. The immunoSEQ Assay, a bias-controlled multiplex PCR, was used to amplify TCRbeta CDR3 regions from genomic DNA. On the study's bioinformatics: The number of nucleated cells in each sample was estimated from the amplification of reference gene primers within the assay. To quantify the absolute abundance of each unique TCRbeta CDR3 rearrangement, sequence reads were collapsed and filtered. For each sample, productive Simpson clonality was calculated by taking the square root of Simpson's diversity index across productive rearrangements. TCRdb retrieved this table from immuneACCESS and kept in-frame rearrangements only. Not all clones are present; in checked studies, unresolved V genes account for under half, and no reason is known for the remainder. D and trimming were read from the DNA, whereas the V and J calls and clone size are those reported in that table. For this sample the table gives roughly 220,000 clones, of which just over 85% were detected only once. Of the sample, approximately 15% is held by the ten largest clones.

The receptor was isolated from a woman between 50 and 59 years old with acute COVID-19. The source material was PBMCs or T cells enriched from blood (not recorded which). The chain couples TRBV19 to TRBJ1-1; matching of 6 bases hints at TRBD1 as the D gene. The DNA sequence is given as TGTGCCAGACAATCGGGGGGCCTCCTGAACACTGAAGCTTTCTTT. Its translation is CARQSGGLLNTEAFF.